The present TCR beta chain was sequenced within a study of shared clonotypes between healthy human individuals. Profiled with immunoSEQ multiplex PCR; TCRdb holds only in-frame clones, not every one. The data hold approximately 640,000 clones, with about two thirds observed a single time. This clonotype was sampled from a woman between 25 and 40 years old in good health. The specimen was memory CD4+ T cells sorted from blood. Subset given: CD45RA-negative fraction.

This CDR3 is CASRWGGRNTEAFF. For the CDR3, the DNA is TGTGCCAGCAGGTGGGGGGGAAGGAACACTGAAGCTTTCTTT. This sequence joins TRBV7-9 and TRBJ1-1, with D perhaps TRBD1 (5 bases). V was pared by 6 bases and J by 1 base, with 12 bases between. The CDR3 has 14 residues. Germline CDR1 SEHNR, CDR2 FQNEAQ (reference sequence).